Following are 23 T cell receptor beta chains from one sample sequenced in a study of T cells in Graves' hyperthyroidism and ophthalmopathy. Researchers amplified the TCR beta CDR3 regions from RNA transcripts. TCR CDR3 underwent first-round RT-PCR with the HTBI primer set. Via MiXCR, TCRdb re-called the multiplex PCR reads, giving one row per CDR3 protein. The sample holds fewer than 900,000 distinct CDR3 sequences, about 15% seen once. Sequencing used blood. The receptors were gathered from a man between 18 and 35 years old with Graves' hyperthyroidism.

This chain connects TRBV7-2 to TRBJ2-1; D gene unclear. Germline V CDR1 and CDR2: SGHTA, FQGNSA. V lost 3 bases, J lost 8 bases, and 11 bases lay in between. This CDR3 spans 13 amino acids. The CDR3 DNA reads TGTGCCAGCAGCTTTTTGGGTCTGGATGAGCAGTTCTTC. Protein product: CASSFLGLDEQFF.

The DNA of the CDR3 is TGTGCCAGCAGCGTAGAAGGACTAACCAATGAGCAGTTCTTC. Its protein product is CASSVEGLTNEQFF. The chain uses TRBV9 and TRBJ2-1; maybe TRBD2 (6 bases). This CDR3 comprises 14 residues. With 0 bases removed from V and 6 bases from J, the gap between germline ends came to 10 bases. In germline, CDR1 is SGDLS, CDR2 YYNGEE.

This chain links TRBV27 with TRBJ1-1; TRBD1 might be the D (5 bases). V was cut by 2 bases and J by 6 bases, with 13 bases left in between. The germline gives CDR1 MNHEY, CDR2 SMNVEV (reference sequence). The CDR3 is 14 amino acids. CDR3 DNA: TGTGCCAGCAGTTTAAACTCAGGGTTATCTGAAGCTTTCTTT. Translated, it gives CASSLNSGLSEAFF.

This clonotype turned up a few times. This sequence joins TRBV18 and TRBJ2-4, with TRBD1 identical over 7 bases. Germline lookup yields CDR1 KGHSH and CDR2 LQKENI. This CDR3 spans 13 amino acids. V was pared by 10 bases and J by 5 bases, with 8 bases of the junction left unmatched. CDR3 region: CATMTGNENIQYF. CDR3 nucleotide sequence: TGTGCCACCATGACAGGGAACGAAAACATTCAGTACTTC.

This clonotype was found a few times. The V and J genes are TRBV28 and TRBJ2-7; possible D gene TRBD1, 6 bases. The V gene's germline CDR1 is MDHEN and CDR2 SYDVKM. Trimming stripped 5 bases from V and 3 bases from J, with 17 bases between. The CDR3 consists of 15 residues. The CDR3 is CASSPTGADIYEQYF. The CDR3 DNA is TGTGCCAGCAGTCCGACAGGTGCCGACATCTACGAGCAGTACTTC.

The chain carries TRBV11-2 and TRBJ2-1; TRBD2 might be the D (5 bases). V lost 5 bases and J lost 8, with 10 bases in between. This CDR3 contains 12 residues. CDR1 is SGHAT and CDR2 is FQNNGV in the germline V gene. The CDR3 sequence: CASSPGLDEQFF. The CDR3 DNA is TGTGCCAGCAGCCCCGGACTGGATGAGCAGTTCTTC.

This clonotype has only a few counts. The chain uses TRBV6-2 or TRBV6-3 and TRBJ2-1; TRBD2 matches at 11 bases. Per the germline V gene, CDR1 is MNHEY and CDR2 is SVGEGT. There are 18 residues in the CDR3. The V and J ends lost 2 bases and 3 bases, in that order; junction bases with no gene match: 9. CDR3 DNA sequence: TGTGCCAGCAGTTACGTACTAGCGGGAGAGGTGGTCTACAATGAGCAGTTCTTC. Protein: CASSYVLAGEVVYNEQFF.

Ten or more counts support this clonotype. V gene TRBV3-1 combines with J gene TRBJ2-7, with TRBD2 as a possible D gene (5 bases). The germline V and J ends were trimmed by 4 bases and 2 bases, with 12 bases remaining between them. Per germline, CDR1 LGHDT and CDR2 YNNKEL (reference sequence). There are 14 residues in the CDR3. The chain's CDR3 is CASSRWELTYEQYF. Written as DNA, the CDR3 is TGTGCCAGCAGCCGTTGGGAGCTTACCTACGAGCAGTACTTC.

V is TRBV9 and J is TRBJ2-5, with 9 bases identical to TRBD2. Germline V gives CDR1 SGDLS, CDR2 YYNGEE. The length of the CDR3 is 17 residues. V trimming: 3 bases; J trimming: 5 bases; junction bases outside the gene matches: 14. The CDR3: CASSAVRSSGAGETQYF. CDR3 nucleotides: TGTGCCAGCAGCGCCGTACGCTCTAGCGGGGCGGGGGAGACCCAGTACTTC.

This clonotype occurred many times. V and J are TRBV28 and TRBJ2-5; the match to TRBD2 covers 15 bases. Looked up from germline, CDR1 is MDHEN and CDR2 is SYDVKM. The CDR3 is made up of 16 amino acids. Losses at the gene ends were 7 bases for V and 4 bases for J; bases not matched to a gene: 7. CDR3 amino acids: CASKRRTSGRAETQYF. CDR3 nucleotides: TGTGCCAGCAAGCGAAGGACTAGCGGGAGGGCAGAGACCCAGTACTTC.

This clonotype was seen many times. The chain recombines TRBV6-2 or TRBV6-3 with TRBJ2-7; unclear D gene. The CDR3 runs to 15 residues. Germline V lookup: CDR1 MNHEY, CDR2 SVGEGT. V lost 0 bases, J lost 1 base, and 10 bases lay in between. CDR3 in amino acids: CASSYSKQVSYEQYF. DNA of the CDR3: TGTGCCAGCAGTTACTCGAAACAAGTGTCCTACGAGCAGTACTTC.

The chain combines TRBV15 with TRBJ1-2; TRBD1 matches 8 bases. Germline V gives CDR1 LNHNV, CDR2 YYDKDF (reference sequence). This CDR3 comprises 16 residues. V gave up 3 bases and J gave up 6 bases; unmatched junction bases: 12. This chain's CDR3 is CATSRVRRGPSNGYTF. The DNA for the CDR3 is TGTGCCACCAGCAGGGTTCGCAGGGGGCCCTCTAATGGCTACACCTTC.

V usage is TRBV11-3 and J usage is TRBJ2-3; 10 nucleotides match TRBD2. The CDR3 loop spans 15 amino acids. Germline V CDR1 and CDR2: SGHNT, YENEEA. After removal of 5 bases from V and 1 base from J, the junction contained 3 bases not matched to a gene. Here the CDR3 DNA reads TGTGCCAGCAGCCCTAGCGGGAGACGCACAGATACGCAGTATTTT. It is translated as CASSPSGRRTDTQYF.

Ten or more counts support this clonotype. V and J are TRBV18 and TRBJ2-5, with unresolved D. CDR3 size: 12 residues. Deletions cut 0 bases from V and 5 bases from J, with 4 bases between. Germline V CDR1 and CDR2: KGHSH, LQKENI. The CDR3 loop is CASSPPGETQYF. The CDR3 nucleotides read TGTGCCAGCTCACCACCGGGGGAGACCCAGTACTTC.

Ten or more counts support this clonotype. The chain's CDR3 is CASSLKSTGFHEQYF. For the CDR3, the DNA is TGTGCCAGCAGTTTAAAGTCGACGGGTTTCCACGAGCAGTACTTC. This chain links TRBV12-3 or TRBV12-4 with TRBJ2-7; D is uncertain. V gave up 2 bases and J gave up 5 bases, with 16 bases separating them. The CDR3 spans 15 residues.

V and J are TRBV15 and TRBJ2-7; 9 nucleotides match TRBD2. Germline V CDR1 and CDR2: LNHNV, YYDKDF (reference sequence). This CDR3 has 16 amino acids. The V gene end was trimmed by 1 base and the J gene end by 4 bases; junction bases not matched to a gene: 8. In nucleotides, the CDR3 is TGTGCCACCAGCAGAGTAATTGAGACTAGCGGATACGAGCAGTACTTC. It yields the protein CATSRVIETSGYEQYF.

This clonotype was seen many times. J is TRBJ2-3 and V is TRBV12-3 or TRBV12-4; D perhaps matches TRBD2 (5 bases). CDR3 size: 11 residues. V gave up 7 bases and J gave up 5 bases, with 7 bases separating them. This chain's CDR3 is CASTRGDTQYF. CDR3 DNA sequence: TGTGCCAGCACCCGGGGAGATACGCAGTATTTT.

Many counts were recorded for this clonotype. The genes are TRBV12-3 or TRBV12-4 and TRBJ1-2; 7 nucleotides match TRBD1. With 5 bases clipped from V and 8 bases from J, the junction kept 5 bases outside the gene matches. The CDR3 is 12 residues long. In nucleotides, the CDR3 is TGTGCCAGCAGTCCTGACAGGGTCGGCTACACCTTC. It yields the protein CASSPDRVGYTF.

This clonotype was detected many times. This chain joins TRBV12-3 or TRBV12-4 and TRBJ1-2, with TRBD1 matching over 10 bases. This CDR3 spans 13 amino acids. Trimming took 4 bases from V and 7 from J; bases not matched to a gene: 3. CDR3 in amino acids: CASSYRDRGGYTF. CDR3 in DNA: TGTGCCAGCAGTTACCGGGACAGGGGTGGCTACACCTTC.

This clonotype was seen only a few times. The rearrangement joins TRBV12-3 or TRBV12-4 to TRBJ1-1; TRBD1 matches at 10 bases. The CDR3 contains 14 residues. V trimming: 4 bases; J trimming: 4 bases; junction bases outside the gene matches: 3. The DNA for the CDR3 is TGTGCCAGCAGTTGGGGACAGGGGCCCACTGAAGCTTTCTTT. Residues: CASSWGQGPTEAFF.

This chain joins TRBV28 and TRBJ1-6; D is perhaps TRBD1 (6 bases). With 10 bases removed from V and 12 bases from J, the gap between germline ends came to 16 bases. This CDR3 has 12 amino acids. The germline V gene encodes CDR1 MDHEN and CDR2 SYDVKM. CDR3 amino acids: CATGESLGPLHF. The DNA for the CDR3 is TGTGCCACAGGGGAGTCATTGGGACCCCTCCACTTT. Looking up the rest from reference TRBV28 and TRBJ1-6 gives the full variable domain: DVKVTQSSRYLVKRTGEKVFLECVQDMDHENMFWYRQDPGLGLRLIYFSYDVKMKEKGDIPEGYSVSREKKERFSLILESASTNQTSMYLCATGESLGPLHFGNGTRLTVT.

As regards this clonotype: At one boundary the junction diverges from the germline segment, which might be a read error. The V call is TRBV19, the J call TRBJ2-3, with D unclear. CDR3 size: 13 residues. Germline CDR1 reads LNHDA; CDR2 reads SQIVND (reference sequence). The CDR3: CASSISTTDTQYF. CDR3 nucleotides: TGTGCCAGTAGTATCAGTACTACAGATACACAGTATTTT.

This clonotype was seen repeatedly, ten times or more. The V gene is TRBV28, the J gene TRBJ1-5; the D is unclear. The germline gives CDR1 MDHEN, CDR2 SYDVKM. V lost 6 bases to trimming and J lost 7 bases, with 19 bases between them. This CDR3 is built from 15 residues. The DNA of the CDR3 is TGTGCCAGCAGGCTACCCGGGGTTGAAGGGCAGCCCCAGCATTTT. Protein: CASRLPGVEGQPQHF.